This TCR beta chain was recovered during a study of T cell changes during pregnancy in multiple sclerosis. In germline, CDR1 is MDHEN, CDR2 SYDVKM. This CDR3 has 13 amino acids. The germline V and J ends were trimmed by 4 bases and 3 bases, with 9 bases remaining between them. TCRdb's copy holds only in-frame clones and misses some; the assay was immunoSEQ multiplex PCR. The sample carries 30,000 to 45,000 clones, over 80% recorded once. The sample was CD8+ T cells from peripheral blood mononuclear cells, taken before pregnancy. The chain carries TRBV28 and TRBJ1-1; D not resolved. The receptor's source is a female donor with multiple sclerosis, enrolled in a pregnancy study. The CDR3 region is CASSSQQYTEAFF. The CDR3 DNA is TGTGCCAGCAGTTCACAACAGTACACTGAAGCTTTCTTT.